The present entry profiles one TCR beta chain with its context. Combining a sample-barcoded 5' primer with a J-beta primer mix, a second PCR ran for roughly 6 to 12 cycles. TCRdb analysed the 5' RACE reads with MiXCR anew, one entry per CDR3 protein. The sample has approximately 820,000 distinct CDR3 sequences; approximately 48% are singletons. The data originate from a study of blood T cells in healthy people across ages. V gave up 1 base and J gave up 3 bases; unmatched junction bases: 3. The CDR3 loop spans 14 amino acids. Per germline, CDR1 LGHNT and CDR2 FRNRAP. The rearrangement joins TRBV12-5 to TRBJ2-7; 7 bases line up with TRBD1. This sequence was found in a man in his fifties or sixties in good health. Sequenced input: blood. The CDR3 protein is CASGLGAGGYEQYF. For the CDR3, the DNA is TGTGCTAGTGGTTTGGGGGCAGGGGGCTACGAGCAGTACTTC.